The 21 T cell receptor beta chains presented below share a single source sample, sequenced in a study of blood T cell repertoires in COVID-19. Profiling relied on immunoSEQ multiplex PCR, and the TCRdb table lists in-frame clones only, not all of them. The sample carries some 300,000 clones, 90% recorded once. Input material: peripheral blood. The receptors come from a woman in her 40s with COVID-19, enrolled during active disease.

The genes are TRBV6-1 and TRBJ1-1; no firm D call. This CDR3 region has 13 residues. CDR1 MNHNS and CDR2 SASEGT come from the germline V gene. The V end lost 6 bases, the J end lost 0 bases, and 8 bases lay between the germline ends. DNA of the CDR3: TGTGCCAGCAGCCCTTTCTTGAACACTGAAGCTTTCTTT. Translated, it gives CASSPFLNTEAFF.

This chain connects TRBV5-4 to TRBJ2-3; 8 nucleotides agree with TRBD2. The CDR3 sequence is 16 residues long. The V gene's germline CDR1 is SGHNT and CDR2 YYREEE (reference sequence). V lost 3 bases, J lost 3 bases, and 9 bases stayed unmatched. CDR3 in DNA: TGTGCCAGCAGCTCCCAGGCGGGAGGAGGGACAGATACGCAGTATTTT. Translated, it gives CASSSQAGGGTDTQYF.

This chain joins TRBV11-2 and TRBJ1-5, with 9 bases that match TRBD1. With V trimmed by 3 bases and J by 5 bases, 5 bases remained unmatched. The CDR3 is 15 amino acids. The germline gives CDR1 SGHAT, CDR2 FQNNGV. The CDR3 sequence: CASSFTGGGHQPQHF. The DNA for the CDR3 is TGTGCCAGCAGCTTTACAGGGGGCGGCCATCAGCCCCAGCATTTT. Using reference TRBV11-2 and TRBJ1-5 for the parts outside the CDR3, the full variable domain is EAGVAQSPRYKIIEKRQSVAFWCNPISGHATLYWYQQILGQGPKLLIQFQNNGVVDDSQLPKDRFSAERLKGVDSTLKIQPAKLEDSAVYLCASSFTGGGHQPQHFGDGTRLSIL.

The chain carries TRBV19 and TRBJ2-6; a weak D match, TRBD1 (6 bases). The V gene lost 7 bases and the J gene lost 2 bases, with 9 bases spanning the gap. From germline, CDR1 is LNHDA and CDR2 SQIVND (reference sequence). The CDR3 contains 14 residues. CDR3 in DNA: TGTGCCAGTACCGACAGGCCTGGGGCCAACGTCCTGACTTTC. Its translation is CASTDRPGANVLTF.

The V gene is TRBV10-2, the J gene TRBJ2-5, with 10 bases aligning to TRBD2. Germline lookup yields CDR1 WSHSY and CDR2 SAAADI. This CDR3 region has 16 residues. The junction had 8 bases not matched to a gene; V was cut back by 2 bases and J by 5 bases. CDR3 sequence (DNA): TGCGCCAGCAGTGAGCAACCGGGACTAGCGATCGAGACCCAGTACTTC. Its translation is CASSEQPGLAIETQYF.

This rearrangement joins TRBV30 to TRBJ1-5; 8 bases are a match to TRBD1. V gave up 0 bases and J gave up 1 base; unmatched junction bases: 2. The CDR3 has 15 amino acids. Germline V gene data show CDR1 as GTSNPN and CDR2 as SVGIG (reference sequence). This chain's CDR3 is CAWSVRQGSNQPQHF. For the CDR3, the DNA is TGTGCCTGGAGTGTCCGACAGGGGAGCAATCAGCCCCAGCATTTT.

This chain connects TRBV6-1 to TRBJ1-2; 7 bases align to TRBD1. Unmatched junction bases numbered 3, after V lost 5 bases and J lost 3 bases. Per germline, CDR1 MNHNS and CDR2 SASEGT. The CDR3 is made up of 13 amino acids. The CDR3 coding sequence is TGTGCCAGCAGTCCTGGGACAGACTATGGCTACACCTTC. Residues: CASSPGTDYGYTF.

Here the CDR3 DNA reads TGCGCCACCTCCCCCTCCGGGACAGCGGACGCGCAGTACTTC. This gives the protein CATSPSGTADAQYF. The rearrangement joins TRBV5-1 to TRBJ2-7, with 7 nucleotides matching TRBD1. V lost 9 bases to trimming and J lost 9 bases; unmatched junction nucleotides: 18. Germline V gene data show CDR1 as SGHRS and CDR2 as YFSETQ. CDR3 length: 14 residues.

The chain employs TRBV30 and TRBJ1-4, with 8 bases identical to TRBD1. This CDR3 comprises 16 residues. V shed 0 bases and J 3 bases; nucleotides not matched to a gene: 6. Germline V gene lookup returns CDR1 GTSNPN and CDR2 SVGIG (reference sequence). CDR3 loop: CAWSVPQGAANEKLFF. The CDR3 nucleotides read TGTGCCTGGAGTGTACCCCAGGGGGCGGCTAATGAAAAACTGTTTTTT.

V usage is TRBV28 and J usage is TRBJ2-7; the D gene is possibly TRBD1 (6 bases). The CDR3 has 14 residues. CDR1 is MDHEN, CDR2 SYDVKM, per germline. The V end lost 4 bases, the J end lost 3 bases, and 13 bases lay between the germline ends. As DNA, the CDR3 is TGTGCCAGCAGTTCCAGGGGCTACAGCTACGAGCAGTACTTC. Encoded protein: CASSSRGYSYEQYF. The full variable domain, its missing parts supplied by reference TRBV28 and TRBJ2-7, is DVKVTQSSRYLVKRTGEKVFLECVQDMDHENMFWYRQDPGLGLRLIYFSYDVKMKEKGDIPEGYSVSREKKERFSLILESASTNQTSMYLCASSSRGYSYEQYFGPGTRLTVT.

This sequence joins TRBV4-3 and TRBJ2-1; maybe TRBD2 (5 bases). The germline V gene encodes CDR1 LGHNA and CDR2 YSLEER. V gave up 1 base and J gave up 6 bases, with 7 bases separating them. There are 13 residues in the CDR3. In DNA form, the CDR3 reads TGCGCCAGCAGCCAAGTCGAGGGCAATGAGCAGTTCTTC. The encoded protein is CASSQVEGNEQFF.

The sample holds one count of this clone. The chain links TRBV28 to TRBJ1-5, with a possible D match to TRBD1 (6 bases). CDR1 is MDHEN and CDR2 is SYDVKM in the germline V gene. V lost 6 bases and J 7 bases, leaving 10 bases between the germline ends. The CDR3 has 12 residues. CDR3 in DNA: TGTGCCAGCAGCACACAGGGCCAGCCCCAGCATTTT. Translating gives CASSTQGQPQHF.

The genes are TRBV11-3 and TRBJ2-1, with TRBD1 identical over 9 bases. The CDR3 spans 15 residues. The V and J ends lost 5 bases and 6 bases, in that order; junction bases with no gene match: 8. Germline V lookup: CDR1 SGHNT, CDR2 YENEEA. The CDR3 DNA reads TGTGCCAGCAGCGAGTCCGGGACAGGGTCCAATGAGCAGTTCTTC. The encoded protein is CASSESGTGSNEQFF.

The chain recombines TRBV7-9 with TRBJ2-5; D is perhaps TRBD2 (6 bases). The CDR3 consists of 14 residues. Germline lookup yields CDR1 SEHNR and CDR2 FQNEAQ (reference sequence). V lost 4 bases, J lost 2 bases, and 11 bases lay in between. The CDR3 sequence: CASSYVRGQETQYF. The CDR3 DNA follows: TGTGCCAGCAGCTACGTGCGGGGTCAAGAGACCCAGTACTTC.

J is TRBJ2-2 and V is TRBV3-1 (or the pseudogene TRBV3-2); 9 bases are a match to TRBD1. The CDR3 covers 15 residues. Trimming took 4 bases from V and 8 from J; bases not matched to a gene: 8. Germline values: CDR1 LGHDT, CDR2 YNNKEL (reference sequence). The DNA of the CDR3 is TGTGCCAGCAGCCTCCGGACAGGGGTTACAGGGGAGCTGTTTTTT. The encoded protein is CASSLRTGVTGELFF.

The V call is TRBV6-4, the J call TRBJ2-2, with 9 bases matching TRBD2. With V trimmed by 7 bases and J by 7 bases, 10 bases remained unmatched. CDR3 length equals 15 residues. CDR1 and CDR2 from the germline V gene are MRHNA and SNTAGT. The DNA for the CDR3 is TGTGCCAGCACCAAAACCGGGACTAGCCACGGGGAGCTGTTTTTT. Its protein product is CASTKTGTSHGELFF.

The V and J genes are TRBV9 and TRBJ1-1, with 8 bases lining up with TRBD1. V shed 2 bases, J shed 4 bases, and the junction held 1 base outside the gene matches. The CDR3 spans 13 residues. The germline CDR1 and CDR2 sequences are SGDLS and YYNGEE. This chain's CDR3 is CASSVQGATEAFF. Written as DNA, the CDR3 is TGTGCCAGCAGCGTCCAGGGGGCCACTGAAGCTTTCTTT.

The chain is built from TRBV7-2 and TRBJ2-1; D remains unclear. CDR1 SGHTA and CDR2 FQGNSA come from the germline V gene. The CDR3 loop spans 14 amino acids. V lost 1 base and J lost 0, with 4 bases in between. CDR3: CASSLGYSYNEQFF. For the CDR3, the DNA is TGTGCCAGCAGCTTAGGCTACTCCTACAATGAGCAGTTCTTC.

CDR3 bases: TGTGCCAGCAGCCAGAGTCTCGTCGAGCAGTACTTC. Translation gives CASSQSLVEQYF. This rearrangement joins TRBV4-2 to TRBJ2-7; D gene uncertain. Germline V lookup: CDR1 LGHNA, CDR2 YNFKEQ. CDR3 length: 12 amino acids. The V end lost 3 bases, the J end lost 6 bases, and 9 bases lay between the germline ends.

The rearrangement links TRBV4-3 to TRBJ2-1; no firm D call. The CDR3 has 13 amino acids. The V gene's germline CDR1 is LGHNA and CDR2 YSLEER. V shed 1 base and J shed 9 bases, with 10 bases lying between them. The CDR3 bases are TGCGCCAGCAGCCAAGCGGCGGTGAGTGAGCAGTTCTTC. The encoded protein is CASSQAAVSEQFF.

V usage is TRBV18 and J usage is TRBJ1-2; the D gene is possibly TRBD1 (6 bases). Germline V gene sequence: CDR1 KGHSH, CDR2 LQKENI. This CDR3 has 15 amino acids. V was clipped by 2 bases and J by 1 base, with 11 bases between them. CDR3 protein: CASSPSTGSNYGYTF. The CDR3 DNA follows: TGTGCCAGCTCACCATCTACAGGGAGTAACTATGGCTACACCTTC.